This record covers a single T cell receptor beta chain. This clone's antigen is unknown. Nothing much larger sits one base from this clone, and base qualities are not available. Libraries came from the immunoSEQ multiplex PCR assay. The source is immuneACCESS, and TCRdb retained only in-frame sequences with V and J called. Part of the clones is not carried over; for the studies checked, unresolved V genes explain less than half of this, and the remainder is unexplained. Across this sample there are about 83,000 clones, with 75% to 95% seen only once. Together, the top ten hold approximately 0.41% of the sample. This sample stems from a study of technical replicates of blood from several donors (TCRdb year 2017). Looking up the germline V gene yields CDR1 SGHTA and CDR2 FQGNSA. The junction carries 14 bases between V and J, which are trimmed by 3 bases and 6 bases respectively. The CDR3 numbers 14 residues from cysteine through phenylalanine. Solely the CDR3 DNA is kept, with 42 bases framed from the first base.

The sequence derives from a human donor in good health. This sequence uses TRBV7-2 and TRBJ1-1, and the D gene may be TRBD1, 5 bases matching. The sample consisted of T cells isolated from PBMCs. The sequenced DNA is TGTGCCAGCAGCTTGACGACAGAGAAAGCTGAAGCTTTCTTT. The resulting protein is CASSLTTEKAEAFF. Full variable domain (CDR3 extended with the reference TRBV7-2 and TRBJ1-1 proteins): GAGVSQSPSNKVTEKGKDVELRCDPISGHTALYWYRQSLGQGLEFLIYFQGNSAPDKSGLPSDRFSAERTGGSVSTLTIQRTQQEDSAVYLCASSLTTEKAEAFFGQGTRLTVV.